The 2 T cell receptor beta chains below were found in one sample sequenced in a study of blood T cell repertoires in COVID-19. This table comes from immunoSEQ multiplex PCR, and its TCRdb copy is limited to in-frame clones, with some not included. The data show approximately 270,000 clones, around 89% seen once. The sample comprised peripheral blood. These receptors were obtained from a man aged 30 to 45 with acute or convalescent COVID-19.

The chain combines TRBV5-5 with TRBJ1-5, with D possibly TRBD1 on 6 matching bases. The CDR3 has 15 amino acids. CDR1 is SGHKS, CDR2 YYEKEE, per germline (reference sequence). The V end lost 4 bases, the J end lost 1 base, and 12 bases lay between the germline ends. DNA of the CDR3: TGTGCCAGCAGCCCCAAGGGACACAGCAATCAGCCCCAGCATTTT. It translates to CASSPKGHSNQPQHF.

The chain employs TRBV7-2 and TRBJ2-3; tentatively, D is TRBD2 (5 bases). The CDR3 spans 12 residues. Germline V lookup: CDR1 SGHTA, CDR2 FQGNSA. Trimming removed 3 bases at V and 10 bases at J, with 11 bases between. In nucleotides, the CDR3 is TGTGCCAGCAGCTTGGGCGGGCCCCCGCAGTATTTT. Residues: CASSLGGPPQYF.